Below are 32 T cell receptor beta chains sequenced from a single sample in a study of shared clonotypes between healthy human individuals (dated by TCRdb to between 2020 and 2021). Library preparation was by the immunoSEQ multiplex PCR assay. TCRdb obtained this table from immuneACCESS and retained in-frame rearrangements with V and J assigned. These tables miss some clones; where compared with another copy, unresolved V genes account for less than half of the shortfall, and the remainder is unexplained. This sample has about 2 million clones in its table, and just under 95% of those were observed once. The ten largest clones represent around 1.1% of the sample. CD8 naive samples were obtained by positive selection for CCR7 among CD45RO-negative cells, yielding a CD45RA+CCR7+ population from which TemRA cells were excluded. The material sequenced was naive CD8+ T cells sorted from blood. The cell subset or site label on this specimen signifies: CD45RA+CCR7+. The receptors originated from a man aged 18 to 30 in good health.

Here the CDR3 DNA reads TGTGCCAGCAGCTTGAAGGGGGCTTATGTACCTGGGGCCAACGTCCTGACTTTC. It encodes CASSLKGAYVPGANVLTF. V usage is TRBV5-6 and J usage is TRBJ2-6, with 7 bases that match TRBD1. Per the germline V gene, CDR1 is SGHDT and CDR2 is YYEEEE. V shed 1 base, J shed 2 bases, and the junction held 9 bases outside the gene matches. The CDR3 totals 18 residues.

This clone came up a few times. This chain uses TRBV10-3 with TRBJ1-2, with D maybe TRBD1 (5 bases). CDR3 size: 12 residues. Trimming cost V 10 bases and J 14 bases, with 23 bases left between them. CDR1 and CDR2 (germline): ENHRY, SYGVKD. DNA of the CDR3: TGTGCCACAAGAGGGGCCCTTTTGGAGGGGACCTTC. This encodes CATRGALLEGTF.

This chain joins TRBV4-3 and TRBJ2-5, with 8 bases matching TRBD2. V lost 0 bases and J lost 4; bases outside the gene matches: 7. Germline CDR1 and CDR2: LGHNA and YSLEER. The CDR3 has 16 amino acids. The DNA for the CDR3 is TGCGCCAGCAGCCAAGATAGAGAAGGACTAGCAGAGACCCAGTACTTC. It specifies CASSQDREGLAETQYF.

Concerning this clone: A read error is likely, as this CDR3 ends without the conserved phenylalanine or tryptophan. No DNA is shown, since the ends of the CDR3 on it are uncertain; the CDR3 is the one TCRdb lists. The CDR3: CSASRYLL. The chain has TRBV20-1 and TRBJ2-7. With termini counted, the CDR3 has 8 amino acids. CDR1 is DFQATT, CDR2 SNEGSKA, per germline (reference sequence).

This rearrangement joins TRBV19 to TRBJ2-7; D gene uncertain. The CDR3 totals 15 residues. Germline V gives CDR1 LNHDA, CDR2 SQIVND (reference sequence). Trimming removed 5 bases from V and 0 bases from J, with 14 bases in between. CDR3 amino acids: CASSDSATDSYEQYF. CDR3 DNA: TGTGCCAGTAGTGACTCTGCAACAGACTCCTACGAGCAGTACTTC.

The rearrangement joins TRBV11-2 to TRBJ2-1; 7 nucleotides align to TRBD2. The CDR3 loop spans 16 amino acids. CDR1 and CDR2 from the germline V gene are SGHAT and FQNNGV. J lost 1 base, V lost 1 base, and 4 bases had no gene match. DNA for the CDR3: TGTGCCAGCAGCTTAGGGCTAGCGGTATCCTACAATGAGCAGTTCTTC. It specifies CASSLGLAVSYNEQFF. Looking up the rest from reference TRBV11-2 and TRBJ2-1 gives the full variable domain: EAGVAQSPRYKIIEKRQSVAFWCNPISGHATLYWYQQILGQGPKLLIQFQNNGVVDDSQLPKDRFSAERLKGVDSTLKIQPAKLEDSAVYLCASSLGLAVSYNEQFFGPGTRLTVL.

The rearrangement uses TRBV4-1 and TRBJ2-7; D may be TRBD1 or TRBD2 (5 bases each). The CDR3 sequence is 16 residues long. Per germline, CDR1 MGHRA and CDR2 YSYEKL. Trimming shortened V by 3 bases and J by 5 bases, and 20 bases separated the two germline ends. The CDR3 coding sequence is TGCGCCAGCAGCCACCCGGTACTGGATCAGGGACACGAGCAGTACTTC. It yields the protein CASSHPVLDQGHEQYF.

In DNA form, the CDR3 reads TGCGCCAGCAGTCAGGGTGGTCCCAATCAGCCCCAGCATTTT. Translation: CASSQGGPNQPQHF. The gene calls are TRBV5-1 and TRBJ1-5; D is possibly TRBD1 (5 bases). V was cut by 5 bases and J by 3 bases, with 12 bases left in between. In germline, CDR1 is SGHRS, CDR2 YFSETQ. CDR3 size: 14 residues.

CDR3 in amino acids: CASSGDRGNEKLFF. CDR3 nucleotides: TGTGCCAGCAGCGGGGACAGGGGAAATGAAAAACTGTTTTTT. The rearrangement links TRBV7-9 to TRBJ1-4; 10 bases match TRBD1. Trimming took 5 bases from V and 5 from J; bases not matched to a gene: 2. Germline assignment: CDR1 SEHNR and CDR2 FQNEAQ (reference sequence). This CDR3 has 14 residues.

The rearrangement joins TRBV2 to TRBJ1-1; D perhaps matches TRBD1 (5 bases). CDR1 SNHLY and CDR2 FYNNEI come from the germline V gene. Trimming removed 3 bases from V and 5 bases from J, with 10 bases in between. The length of the CDR3 is 13 residues. The CDR3 here is CASSELPGTEAFF. Written as DNA, the CDR3 is TGTGCCAGCAGTGAGCTTCCAGGGACTGAAGCTTTCTTT. Looking up the rest from reference TRBV2 and TRBJ1-1 gives the full variable domain: EPEVTQTPSHQVTQMGQEVILRCVPISNHLYFYWYRQILGQKVEFLVSFYNNEISEKSEIFDDQFSVERPDGSNFTLKIRSTKLEDSAMYFCASSELPGTEAFFGQGTRLTVV.

This rearrangement joins TRBV5-1 to TRBJ2-5, with a tentative D call TRBD1 (6 bases). Trimming left V 2 bases short and J 5 bases short, with 13 bases between. The CDR3 extends over 14 amino acids. Germline V gene lookup returns CDR1 SGHRS and CDR2 YFSETQ. The CDR3 here is CASSLTGLLETQYF. DNA for the CDR3: TGCGCCAGCAGCTTAACAGGGCTATTGGAGACCCAGTACTTC.

The CDR3 sequence is CASRAAGVDNEQFF. The CDR3 nucleotides read TGTGCCAGCAGGGCCGCAGGGGTAGACAATGAGCAGTTCTTC. V is TRBV5-4 and J is TRBJ2-1; D may be TRBD1 (6 bases). The CDR3 extends over 14 amino acids. The germline V gene encodes CDR1 SGHNT and CDR2 YYREEE (reference sequence). The ends were cut back, 5 bases at V and 5 bases at J, with 14 bases in the middle.

A word on this clone: Distinct nucleotide sequences in the sample also encode this CDR3. The genes are TRBV9 and TRBJ2-3, with 7 bases fitting TRBD2. The CDR3 runs to 15 residues. Germline V gene sequence: CDR1 SGDLS, CDR2 YYNGEE. Unmatched junction bases numbered 3, after V lost 2 bases and J lost 0 bases. CDR3 loop: CASSVGGSSTDTQYF. CDR3 in DNA: TGTGCCAGCAGCGTGGGAGGGTCTAGCACAGATACGCAGTATTTT.

This rearrangement joins TRBV4-2 to TRBJ2-7, with TRBD2 matching over 9 bases. V trimming: 0 bases; J trimming: 4 bases; junction bases outside the gene matches: 4. The CDR3 covers 15 residues. Germline loops: CDR1 LGHNA, CDR2 YNFKEQ. In DNA form, the CDR3 reads TGTGCCAGCAGCCAAGAGGGGACTAGCTATTACGAGCAGTACTTC. It codes for CASSQEGTSYYEQYF.

The chain recombines TRBV11-3 with TRBJ1-1; 7 bases agree with TRBD1. The CDR3 is 16 amino acids. From germline, CDR1 is SGHNT and CDR2 YENEEA. V dropped 3 bases and J dropped 4; count of bases not matched to a gene: 11. CDR3 loop: CASSLGQQPYGTEAFF. CDR3 bases: TGTGCCAGCAGCTTGGGACAGCAGCCTTACGGCACTGAAGCTTTCTTT. Using reference TRBV11-3 and TRBJ1-1 for the parts outside the CDR3, the full variable domain is EAGVVQSPRYKIIEKKQPVAFWCNPISGHNTLYWYLQNLGQGPELLIRYENEEAVDDSQLPKDRFSAERLKGVDSTLKIQPAELGDSAVYLCASSLGQQPYGTEAFFGQGTRLTVV.

The chain couples TRBV5-1 to TRBJ2-7; 13 bases are shared with TRBD2. Trimming took 2 bases from V and 3 from J; bases not matched to a gene: 5. Germline CDR1 reads SGHRS; CDR2 reads YFSETQ. The CDR3 totals 16 residues. The DNA for the CDR3 is TGCGCCAGCAGCTTCACCGGGACTAGCGGGAACTACGAGCAGTACTTC. It codes for CASSFTGTSGNYEQYF. Based on the CDR3 plus reference TRBV5-1 and TRBJ2-7, the full variable domain is KAGVTQTPRYLIKTRGQQVTLSCSPISGHRSVSWYQQTPGQGLQFLFEYFSETQRNKGNFPGRFSGRQFSNSRSEMNVSTLELGDSALYLCASSFTGTSGNYEQYFGPGTRLTVT.

Comment on this clone: Different DNA sequences within this sample yield the same CDR3. The V gene is TRBV2, the J gene TRBJ1-5; no definite D call. The CDR3 has 14 amino acids. Trimming removed 1 base from V and 0 bases from J, with 4 bases in between. CDR1 and CDR2 (germline): SNHLY, FYNNEI. The CDR3 is CASSEVASNQPQHF. The CDR3 bases are TGTGCCAGCAGTGAAGTCGCTAGCAATCAGCCCCAGCATTTT.

J is TRBJ2-1 and V is TRBV7-2; D gene ambiguous. V was pared by 2 bases and J by 3 bases, with 8 bases between. The germline CDR1 and CDR2 sequences are SGHTA and FQGNSA. The CDR3 length is 14 residues. DNA for the CDR3: TGTGCCAGCAGCTTAAGTCCCCTCTACAATGAGCAGTTCTTC. It translates to CASSLSPLYNEQFF. The full variable domain, in which reference TRBV7-2 and TRBJ2-1 provide the parts outside the CDR3, is GAGVSQSPSNKVTEKGKDVELRCDPISGHTALYWYRQSLGQGLEFLIYFQGNSAPDKSGLPSDRFSAERTGGSVSTLTIQRTQQEDSAVYLCASSLSPLYNEQFFGPGTRLTVL.

J is TRBJ2-7 and V is TRBV6-1; 13 positions agree with TRBD2. The CDR3 sequence is 16 residues long. Looked up from germline, CDR1 is MNHNS and CDR2 is SASEGT. Germline trimming cut 3 bases from V and 9 bases from J; bases unmatched to any gene: 11. The CDR3 bases are TGTGCCAGCAGTGAGGAGGGACTAGCGGGGACCCTACCGCAGTACTTC. It translates to CASSEEGLAGTLPQYF.

The rearrangement joins TRBV15 to TRBJ1-3; D is undetermined. Germline V gene lookup returns CDR1 LNHNV and CDR2 YYDKDF (reference sequence). The CDR3 is 11 residues long. The V end lost 9 bases, the J end lost 3 bases, and 6 bases lay between the germline ends. The DNA of the CDR3 is TGTGCCACGCTAATTGGAAACACCATATATTTT. Translating gives CATLIGNTIYF.

This sequence joins TRBV4-2 and TRBJ1-3, with 9 bases identical to TRBD1. CDR1 is LGHNA and CDR2 is YNFKEQ in the germline V gene. The CDR3 runs to 15 residues. The V segment lost 1 base and the J segment 4 bases; nucleotides outside the gene matches: 2. The DNA for the CDR3 is TGTGCCAGCAGCCAAGGGACAGGGGCGGGAAACACCATATATTTT. Translating it yields CASSQGTGAGNTIYF.

The chain combines TRBV7-9 with TRBJ2-1, with D tentatively TRBD1 or TRBD2 (7 bases each). Germline CDR1 is SEHNR and CDR2 is FQNEAQ (reference sequence). The CDR3 runs to 15 residues. V was cut by 6 bases and J by 7 bases, with 19 bases left in between. CDR3 in amino acids: CASSGGEGARNEQFF. The CDR3 DNA is TGTGCCAGCAGTGGCGGGGAGGGGGCGCGGAATGAGCAGTTCTTC. Full variable domain (rest looked up from reference TRBV7-9 and TRBJ2-1): DTGVSQNPRHKITKRGQNVTFRCDPISEHNRLYWYRQTLGQGPEFLTYFQNEAQLEKSRLLSDRFSAERPKGSFSTLEIQRTEQGDSAMYLCASSGGEGARNEQFFGPGTRLTVL.

A word on this clone: The same CDR3 arises from other DNA sequences in this sample as well. The V gene is TRBV4-3, the J gene TRBJ2-3, with TRBD2 as a possible D gene (6 bases). There are 16 residues in the CDR3. CDR1 is LGHNA and CDR2 is YSLEER in the germline V gene. V was shortened by 4 bases and J by 0 bases, with 14 bases between the two germline ends. The CDR3 here is CASSRLTGTSTDTQYF. CDR3 sequence (DNA): TGCGCCAGCAGCCGACTGACCGGGACTAGCACAGATACGCAGTATTTT.

In nucleotides, the CDR3 is TGCGCCAGCAGCTTTAGTACACCCTTAAATCAGCCCCAGCATTTT. Translated, it gives CASSFSTPLNQPQHF. J is TRBJ1-5 and V is TRBV5-1; no clear D. Trimming took 2 bases from V and 4 from J, leaving 13 bases between them. The CDR3 runs to 15 residues. Germline V gives CDR1 SGHRS, CDR2 YFSETQ.

This chain links TRBV30 with TRBJ2-5; TRBD2 matches at 7 bases. Losses at the gene ends were 1 base for V and 2 bases for J; bases not matched to a gene: 10. The CDR3 spans 16 residues. The germline CDR1 and CDR2 sequences are GTSNPN and SVGIG (reference sequence). In DNA form, the CDR3 reads TGTGCCTGGAGTGGGTTTTGGCGGGAGCCTCAAGAGACCCAGTACTTC. It specifies CAWSGFWREPQETQYF.

This clone has just one count. The chain has TRBV11-3 and TRBJ2-1, with D unresolved. Trimming shortened V by 4 bases and J by 4 bases, and 8 bases separated the two germline ends. Germline V gene data show CDR1 as SGHNT and CDR2 as YENEEA. This CDR3 is 13 amino acids long. The CDR3 sequence is CASSWRLYNEQFF. The DNA of the CDR3 is TGTGCCAGCAGCTGGAGACTGTACAATGAGCAGTTCTTC.

This rearrangement joins TRBV28 to TRBJ2-3; 9 bases are shared with TRBD1. Germline V lookup: CDR1 MDHEN, CDR2 SYDVKM. This CDR3 has 17 amino acids. The trim removed 3 bases at V and 0 bases at J, leaving 7 bases unmatched. The CDR3 loop reads CASSFPQDRGSTDTQYF. The CDR3, as DNA: TGTGCCAGCAGTTTCCCTCAAGACAGGGGGAGCACAGATACGCAGTATTTT.

The rearrangement links TRBV29-1 to TRBJ2-1; 10 bases line up with TRBD2. V gave up 1 base and J gave up 4 bases; unmatched junction bases: 4. This CDR3 region has 15 residues. Germline-derived CDR1 and CDR2 are SQVTM and ANQGSEA. CDR3 in amino acids: CSVEAGLAVYNEQFF. In nucleotides, the CDR3 is TGCAGCGTTGAAGCCGGACTAGCGGTTTACAATGAGCAGTTCTTC.

DNA for the CDR3: TGTGCCAGCAGCTTACAACTAGCGGTCACTCCATTGTCCAATGAGCAGTTCTTC. Protein sequence: CASSLQLAVTPLSNEQFF. The rearrangement joins TRBV7-9 to TRBJ2-1; 8 bases line up with TRBD2. V trimming: 2 bases; J trimming: 6 bases; junction bases outside the gene matches: 15. Germline V gives CDR1 SEHNR, CDR2 FQNEAQ (reference sequence). This CDR3 spans 18 amino acids.

In this sample, this clone turned up once. The V and J genes are TRBV5-6 and TRBJ2-7; TRBD1 might be the D (6 bases). CDR1 SGHDT and CDR2 YYEEEE come from the germline V gene. The CDR3 covers 13 residues. The V and J ends lost 3 bases and 2 bases respectively, with 9 bases between them. Here the CDR3 reads CASSSGETYEQYF. The CDR3, as DNA: TGTGCCAGCAGCTCAGGGGAAACCTACGAGCAGTACTTC.

Of note for this clone: In the same sample, other DNA sequences code for this CDR3. The chain links TRBV6-5 to TRBJ2-5; tentative D call: TRBD2 (6 bases). This CDR3 is 13 amino acids long. The V gene lost 8 bases and the J gene lost 2 bases, with 12 bases spanning the gap. Germline loops: CDR1 MNHEY, CDR2 SVGAGI. The CDR3 loop reads CASSGTEQETQYF. DNA of the CDR3: TGTGCCAGCTCTGGGACTGAACAAGAGACCCAGTACTTC.

CDR3 DNA: TGTGCCAGCTCACCGGGTGTACTCAATCAGCCCCAGCATTTT. Its protein is CASSPGVLNQPQHF. J is TRBJ1-5 and V is TRBV18; D ambiguous. The CDR3 sequence is 14 residues long. From germline, CDR1 is KGHSH and CDR2 LQKENI. V was pared by 3 bases and J by 3 bases, with 9 bases between.